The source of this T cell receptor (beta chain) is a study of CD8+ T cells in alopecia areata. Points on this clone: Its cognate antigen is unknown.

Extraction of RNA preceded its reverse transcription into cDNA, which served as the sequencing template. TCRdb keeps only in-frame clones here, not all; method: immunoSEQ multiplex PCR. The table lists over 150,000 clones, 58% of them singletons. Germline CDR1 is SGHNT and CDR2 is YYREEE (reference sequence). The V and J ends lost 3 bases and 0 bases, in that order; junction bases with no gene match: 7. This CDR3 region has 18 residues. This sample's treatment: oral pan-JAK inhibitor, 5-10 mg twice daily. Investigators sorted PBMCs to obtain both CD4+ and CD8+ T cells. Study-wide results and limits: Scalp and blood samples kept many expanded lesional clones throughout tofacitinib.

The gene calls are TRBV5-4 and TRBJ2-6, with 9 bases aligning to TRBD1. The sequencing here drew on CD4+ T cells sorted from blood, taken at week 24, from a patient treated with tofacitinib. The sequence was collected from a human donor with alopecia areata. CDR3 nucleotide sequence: TGTGCCAGCAGCTGGGAGGGGACAGGGCTCTCTGGGGCCAACGTCCTGACTTTC. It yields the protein CASSWEGTGLSGANVLTF.